This note documents a single TCR beta chain sequence. No antigen is known for it. Germline CDR1 is KGHDR and CDR2 is SFDVKD. V was pared by 1 base and J by 9 bases, with 9 bases of the junction left unmatched. The length of the CDR3 is 17 residues. This specimen comes from a study of T-cell memory formation after mild COVID-19. As for the study in general: Most TCR clusters belonged to a single donor.

TCRdb reprocessed the 5' RACE reads with MiXCR, giving one entry per CDR3 protein. The table lists roughly 550,000 distinct CDR3 sequences, roughly 21% of them singletons. Points from the study as a whole: Later expanders leaned CD4+, whereas day 15 to 85 contracting clones were balanced CD4/CD8. Pre-infection memory already had some responding clones, implying cross-reactive memory joined.

Sequences were obtained from PBMCs or a T cell subset sorted from them (not recorded which). This clonotype was obtained from an adult woman who had mild COVID-19 (a few samples of this study predate the infection). Cell type and time point are not known. The gene calls are TRBV24-1 and TRBJ2-1; 12 bases align to TRBD2. The CDR3 region has the DNA TGTGCCACCAGTGATTTCAGGGCTAGCGGGAGGGCTATTGAGCAGTTCTTC. It specifies CATSDFRASGRAIEQFF.